One sample yielded the 28 T cell receptor beta chains listed below, sequenced in a study of spatial heterogeneity in lung cancer (dated by TCRdb to the late 2010s). Library prep was done by 5' RACE. The run used a NextSeq 500. Through fastp at Q25 and MiXCR, TCRdb rebuilt clones from the public reads, retaining in-frame beta chains. Each CDR3 protein appears once, grouped with its most common genes and DNA. Across this sample there are 45,000 or so distinct CDR3 sequences, with approximately 10% seen only once. In total, the top ten clones hold approximately 40% of the sample. This sample's time point label indicates: sample taken at primary tumor resection. Without any cell sorting, TCR sequencing was performed on whole RNA extracted either from tumor and nontumor lung tissue or from cryopreserved PBMC samples. The sequencing used PBMCs, collected at surgery. The receptors come from a female donor with early-stage non-small cell lung cancer.

This clonotype has at least ten counts. The CDR3 reads CSVDGGQGNTGELFF. DNA for the CDR3: TGCAGCGTTGACGGGGGACAGGGGAACACCGGGGAGCTGTTTTTT. The rearrangement uses TRBV29-1 and TRBJ2-2; the match to TRBD1 covers 9 bases. The CDR3 sequence is 15 residues long. The germline gives CDR1 SQVTM, CDR2 ANQGSEA. The J segment lost 1 base and the V segment lost 3 bases, leaving 3 bases of the junction unmatched.

The rearrangement uses TRBV6-2 or TRBV6-3 and TRBJ2-7; TRBD1 matches at 8 bases. The V and J ends lost 4 bases and 2 bases, in that order; junction bases with no gene match: 4. Germline CDR1 reads MNHEY; CDR2 reads SVGEGT. This CDR3 contains 14 residues. CDR3 region: CASSFEQGAYEQYF. Here the CDR3 DNA reads TGTGCCAGCAGTTTCGAACAGGGGGCCTACGAGCAGTACTTC.

The table lists this clonotype with many counts. This chain connects TRBV18 to TRBJ1-1; no clear D gene. CDR3 length: 13 amino acids. The germline CDR1 and CDR2 sequences are KGHSH and LQKENI. With 2 bases removed from V and 2 bases from J, the gap between germline ends came to 6 bases. The CDR3 DNA reads TGTGCCAGCTCACCAAAGACAAACACTGAAGCTTTCTTT. Translation gives CASSPKTNTEAFF.

This clonotype turned up a few times. The V gene is TRBV12-3 or TRBV12-4, the J gene TRBJ1-4; 9 bases are a match to TRBD1. The J segment lost 7 bases and the V segment lost 6 bases, leaving 3 bases of the junction unmatched. The CDR3 sequence is 13 residues long. CDR3 protein: CASRGQGSEKLFF. The CDR3, as DNA: TGTGCCAGCAGGGGACAGGGTAGTGAAAAACTGTTTTTT.

The table lists this clonotype with a few counts. The chain couples TRBV6-1 to TRBJ1-5; D call uncertain. CDR3 length: 17 residues. Germline CDR1 reads MNHNS; CDR2 reads SASEGT. V lost 6 bases, J lost 0 bases, and 18 bases lay in between. CDR3 region: CASSPWAERYSNQPQHF. The CDR3 nucleotides are TGTGCCAGCAGCCCCTGGGCGGAAAGATATAGCAATCAGCCCCAGCATTTT.

This rearrangement joins TRBV4-3 to TRBJ1-4, with D perhaps matching TRBD1 (5 bases). Trimming removed 2 bases from V and 4 bases from J, with 17 bases in between. Germline V lookup: CDR1 LGHNA, CDR2 YSLEER. The CDR3 contains 17 residues. The CDR3 loop reads CASSQFGTGAFNEKLFF. In DNA form, the CDR3 reads TGCGCCAGCAGCCAATTTGGGACGGGAGCTTTTAATGAAAAACTGTTTTTT.

The V gene is TRBV7-9, the J gene TRBJ1-1; D possibly corresponds to TRBD1 (5 bases). Germline CDR1 reads SEHNR; CDR2 reads FQNEAQ (reference sequence). This CDR3 has 14 amino acids. Trimming shortened V by 5 bases and J by 4 bases, and 14 bases separated the two germline ends. CDR3 in amino acids: CASSVRQRGTEAFF. The CDR3 nucleotides read TGTGCCAGCAGCGTTCGACAGAGGGGCACTGAAGCTTTCTTT.

A note on this clonotype: A much larger clonotype is one base distant, so this may be a read error. The chain is built from TRBV7-2 and TRBJ2-1; 7 bases line up with TRBD1. CDR3 length equals 12 residues. Per germline, CDR1 SGHTA and CDR2 FQGNSA. Here the CDR3 DNA reads TGTGCCAGCGGCTTCACAGGGGTTGAGCAGTTCTTC. It specifies CASGFTGVEQFF.

The V and J genes are TRBV20-1 and TRBJ2-5; 9 positions match TRBD2. Germline V gives CDR1 DFQATT, CDR2 SNEGSKA (reference sequence). V shed 8 bases, J shed 6 bases, and the junction held 10 bases outside the gene matches. The CDR3 contains 13 residues. Written as DNA, the CDR3 is TGCAGTTGCGGGGGGGGTCCTCTTCAGACCCAGTACTTC. Its translation is CSCGGGPLQTQYF.

This clonotype has only a few counts. The chain recombines TRBV20-1 with TRBJ2-7; TRBD1 might be the D (7 bases). The germline gives CDR1 DFQATT, CDR2 SNEGSKA (reference sequence). This CDR3 has 14 amino acids. The V and J ends lost 4 bases and 3 bases respectively, with 16 bases between them. Written as DNA, the CDR3 is TGCAGTGCTACCAGGGGGGCTAGTTTCTACGAGCAGTACTTC. As protein: CSATRGASFYEQYF.

This clonotype was observed at least ten times. The V call is TRBV23-1, the J call TRBJ1-1, with a possible D match to TRBD1 (6 bases). TRBV23-1 is noted as an ORF with a role that remains uncertain. CDR3 length equals 14 residues. V lost 2 bases, J lost 3 bases, and 10 bases lay in between. DNA of the CDR3: TGCGCCAGCAGTCAACGGGGGGCCCACACTGAAGCTTTCTTT. Translated: CASSQRGAHTEAFF.

This clonotype was detected ten times or more. The chain is built from TRBV19 and TRBJ1-5; possibly TRBD1 for D (5 bases). The CDR3 contains 12 residues. From germline, CDR1 is LNHDA and CDR2 SQIVND (reference sequence). V lost 3 bases and J lost 7, with 7 bases in between. The CDR3 spells CASSMGVQPQHF. The CDR3 region has the DNA TGTGCCAGTAGTATGGGGGTCCAGCCCCAGCATTTT.

This clonotype was counted only a few times. This chain links TRBV3-1 with TRBJ1-2, with D possibly matching TRBD1 (5 bases). Germline lookup yields CDR1 LGHDT and CDR2 YNNKEL (reference sequence). V lost 0 bases to trimming and J lost 5 bases, with 10 bases between them. The CDR3 is made up of 14 amino acids. CDR3 residues: CASSQEGTVYGYTF. In DNA, the CDR3 is TGTGCCAGCAGCCAAGAGGGGACTGTTTATGGCTACACCTTC.

This clonotype was detected only a few times. The chain employs TRBV6-5 and TRBJ1-4, with no clear D. Germline V gives CDR1 MNHEY, CDR2 SVGAGI. The CDR3 loop spans 15 amino acids. Between the trimmed V and J ends, which lost 3 bases and 8 bases, there was a span of 16 bases. CDR3 sequence: CASSYSTGLGEKLFF. The CDR3 DNA sequence: TGTGCCAGCAGTTATTCCACTGGCCTCGGGGAAAAACTGTTTTTT.

The chain couples TRBV7-2 to TRBJ2-5, with TRBD2 matching over 7 bases. This CDR3 is 18 amino acids long. Germline lookup yields CDR1 SGHTA and CDR2 FQGNSA. With V trimmed by 4 bases and J by 5 bases, 19 bases remained unmatched. The CDR3 region has the DNA TGTGCCAGCAGCTCCCCGGCCGGGTCGGTAGCGGGCCGGGAGACCCAGTACTTC. Its translation is CASSSPAGSVAGRETQYF.

In its sample, this clonotype was seen a few times. The chain employs TRBV15 and TRBJ2-4; D might be TRBD2 (5 bases). The V gene's germline CDR1 is LNHNV and CDR2 YYDKDF (reference sequence). V was cut by 1 base and J by 8 bases, with 24 bases left in between. CDR3 size: 18 residues. The CDR3 is CATSRASRGGGALDIQYF. The CDR3 DNA reads as TGTGCCACCAGCAGAGCATCCCGAGGTGGAGGTGCATTGGACATTCAGTACTTC.

The CDR3 spells CASSAGGNSGANVLTF. The CDR3 DNA sequence: TGTGCCAGCAGTGCGGGGGGAAACTCTGGGGCCAACGTCCTGACTTTC. The V and J genes are TRBV25-1 and TRBJ2-6, with 7 positions matching TRBD2. The germline V gene has CDR1 MGHDK and CDR2 SYGVNS. This CDR3 has 16 residues. V dropped 4 bases and J dropped 0; count of bases not matched to a gene: 3. The whole variable domain, filled in from reference TRBV25-1 and TRBJ2-6, reads EADIYQTPRYLVIGTGKKITLECSQTMGHDKMYWYQQDPGMELHLIHYSYGVNSTEKGDLSSESTVSRIRTEHFPLTLESARPSHTSQYLCASSAGGNSGANVLTFGAGSRLTVL.

This clonotype was counted only a few times. The chain combines TRBV10-3 with TRBJ2-3; 13 positions agree with TRBD2. The CDR3 covers 14 residues. Germline V lookup: CDR1 ENHRY, CDR2 SYGVKD. Unmatched junction bases numbered 6, after V lost 10 bases and J lost 5 bases. Written as DNA, the CDR3 is TGTGCCACCGGACTAGCGGGGGCAGGAGATACGCAGTATTTT. Residues: CATGLAGAGDTQYF.

This clonotype was detected only a few times. The chain employs TRBV13 and TRBJ2-6, with D unresolved. The germline V and J ends were trimmed by 7 bases and 2 bases, with 6 bases remaining between them. This CDR3 has 13 residues. CDR1 and CDR2 from the germline V gene are PRHDT and FYEKMQ (reference sequence). The CDR3 loop is CASNRAGANVLTF. In DNA, the CDR3 is TGTGCCAGCAACCGGGCTGGGGCCAACGTCCTGACTTTC.

This clonotype came up many times. The chain carries TRBV7-8 and TRBJ2-2; perhaps TRBD1 as D (5 bases). Trimming took 1 base from V and 2 from J, leaving 8 bases between them. CDR3 size: 15 residues. Germline V gene sequence: CDR1 SGHVS, CDR2 FQNEAQ. Here the CDR3 reads CASSLGGVNTGELFF. CDR3 DNA sequence: TGTGCCAGCAGCTTAGGGGGCGTCAACACCGGGGAGCTGTTTTTT. Full variable domain (remainder filled in from reference TRBV7-8 and TRBJ2-2): GAGVSQSPRYKVAKRGQDVALRCDPISGHVSLFWYQQALGQGPEFLTYFQNEAQLDKSGLPSDRFFAERPEGSVSTLKIQRTQQEDSAVYLCASSLGGVNTGELFFGEGSRLTVL.

The chain is built from TRBV12-3 or TRBV12-4 and TRBJ1-1, with D possibly being TRBD1 (6 bases). Trimming stripped 0 bases from V and 8 bases from J, with 16 bases between. This CDR3 has 15 amino acids. The CDR3 bases are TGTGCCAGCAGTTTAGCTCCGGGAGGGGGTGTCGAAGCTTTCTTT. Translation: CASSLAPGGGVEAFF.

In this sample, this clonotype turned up a few times. V and J are TRBV19 and TRBJ1-1, with 8 bases aligning to TRBD1. J gave up 5 bases and V 9 bases, and 8 bases lay outside the gene matches. CDR1 and CDR2 from the germline V gene are LNHDA and SQIVND (reference sequence). The CDR3 extends over 13 amino acids. The CDR3 region has the DNA TGTGCCAGCTTCGACAGGGGATGGACTGAAGCTTTCTTT. Its translation: CASFDRGWTEAFF.

The genes are TRBV5-4 and TRBJ1-1, with TRBD1 matching 7 bases. Losses at the gene ends were 6 bases for V and 1 base for J; bases not matched to a gene: 3. The CDR3 covers 13 residues. From germline, CDR1 is SGHNT and CDR2 YYREEE (reference sequence). In DNA form, the CDR3 reads TGTGCCAGCACCGGGACAGCGAACACTGAAGCTTTCTTT. The encoded protein is CASTGTANTEAFF.

This clonotype was seen many times. The V and J genes are TRBV27 and TRBJ2-7; 8 bases are shared with TRBD2. CDR1 is MNHEY, CDR2 SMNVEV, per germline (reference sequence). The trim removed 7 bases at V and 4 bases at J, leaving 15 bases unmatched. This CDR3 is 16 amino acids long. The CDR3 DNA reads as TGTGCCAGCACCTACTCGTTCGGGACTAGTGAGTACGAGCAGTACTTC. Translated, it gives CASTYSFGTSEYEQYF.

This clonotype was counted at least ten times. The chain employs TRBV6-5 and TRBJ1-2; D perhaps matches TRBD1 (6 bases). The V gene's germline CDR1 is MNHEY and CDR2 SVGAGI. CDR3 length: 13 amino acids. V was pared by 6 bases and J by 3 bases, with 11 bases between. The CDR3 here is CASSTGTHYGYTF. Written as DNA, the CDR3 is TGTGCCAGCAGCACCGGGACACACTATGGCTACACCTTC.

This clonotype has just a few counts. The chain has TRBV5-1 and TRBJ2-3, with a weak D call TRBD2 (7 bases). Germline CDR1 reads SGHRS; CDR2 reads YFSETQ. V gave up 1 base and J gave up 2 bases, with 11 bases separating them. The CDR3 is 15 residues long. Here the CDR3 reads CASSLLAGATDTQYF. In DNA form, the CDR3 reads TGCGCCAGCAGCTTGCTCGCGGGGGCCACAGATACGCAGTATTTT.

This clonotype turned up a few times. The V gene is TRBV2, the J gene TRBJ1-5, with a weak D call TRBD1 (5 bases). The CDR3 consists of 15 residues. Germline assignment: CDR1 SNHLY and CDR2 FYNNEI. V dropped 6 bases and J dropped 6 bases, with 18 bases sitting between them. CDR3 in DNA: TGTGCCAGCAGATGGGACTCTGGGGGGGGTCAGCCCCAGCATTTT. Amino acids: CASRWDSGGGQPQHF.

This clonotype was detected only once. CDR3 nucleotide sequence: TGTGCCAGCAGTTACGGACAGGGGAACACCGGGGAGCTGTTTTTT. It yields the protein CASSYGQGNTGELFF. The chain combines TRBV6-5 with TRBJ2-2, with 8 bases identical to TRBD1. Germline CDR1 reads MNHEY; CDR2 reads SVGAGI. CDR3 length equals 15 residues. Trimming at V came to 2 bases and at J to 1 base, leaving 0 bases not matched to a gene.